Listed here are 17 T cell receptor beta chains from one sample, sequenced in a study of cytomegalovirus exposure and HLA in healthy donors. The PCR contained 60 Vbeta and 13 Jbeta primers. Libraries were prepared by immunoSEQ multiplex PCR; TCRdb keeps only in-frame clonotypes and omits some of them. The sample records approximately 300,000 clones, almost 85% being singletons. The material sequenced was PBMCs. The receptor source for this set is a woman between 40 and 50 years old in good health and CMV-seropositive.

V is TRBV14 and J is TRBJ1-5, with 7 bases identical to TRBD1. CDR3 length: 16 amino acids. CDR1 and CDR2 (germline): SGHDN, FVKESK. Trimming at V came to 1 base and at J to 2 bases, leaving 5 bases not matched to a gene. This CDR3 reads CASSQGSGGGNQPQHF. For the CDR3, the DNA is TGTGCCAGCAGCCAAGGGTCAGGGGGTGGCAATCAGCCCCAGCATTTT.

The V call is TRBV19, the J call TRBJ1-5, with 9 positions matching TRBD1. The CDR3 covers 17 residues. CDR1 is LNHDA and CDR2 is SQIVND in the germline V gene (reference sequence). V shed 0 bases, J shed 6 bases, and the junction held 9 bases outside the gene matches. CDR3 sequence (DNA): TGTGCCAGTAGTATAGAGCCCTCCGGGACAGGGAGTCAGCCCCAGCATTTT. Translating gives CASSIEPSGTGSQPQHF. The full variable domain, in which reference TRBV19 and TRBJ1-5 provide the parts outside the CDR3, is DGGITQSPKYLFRKEGQNVTLSCEQNLNHDAMYWYRQDPGQGLRLIYYSQIVNDFQKGDIAEGYSVSREKKESFPLTVTSAQKNPTAFYLCASSIEPSGTGSQPQHFGDGTRLSIL.

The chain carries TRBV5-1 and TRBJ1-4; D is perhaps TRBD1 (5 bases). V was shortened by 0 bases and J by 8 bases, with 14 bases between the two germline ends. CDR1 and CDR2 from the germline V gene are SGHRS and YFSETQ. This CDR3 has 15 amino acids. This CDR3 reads CASSLGGEQWEKLFF. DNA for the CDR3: TGCGCCAGCAGCTTGGGGGGCGAACAATGGGAAAAACTGTTTTTT. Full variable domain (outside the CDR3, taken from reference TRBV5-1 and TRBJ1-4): KAGVTQTPRYLIKTRGQQVTLSCSPISGHRSVSWYQQTPGQGLQFLFEYFSETQRNKGNFPGRFSGRQFSNSRSEMNVSTLELGDSALYLCASSLGGEQWEKLFFGSGTQLSVL.

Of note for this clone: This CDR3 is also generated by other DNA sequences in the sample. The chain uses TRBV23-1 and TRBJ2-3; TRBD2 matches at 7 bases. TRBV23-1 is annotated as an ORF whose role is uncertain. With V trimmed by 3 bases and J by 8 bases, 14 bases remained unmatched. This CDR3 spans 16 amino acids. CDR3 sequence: CASSQSLGGKGGTQYF. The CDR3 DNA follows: TGCGCCAGCAGTCAGTCGTTGGGAGGGAAGGGAGGTACGCAGTATTTT.

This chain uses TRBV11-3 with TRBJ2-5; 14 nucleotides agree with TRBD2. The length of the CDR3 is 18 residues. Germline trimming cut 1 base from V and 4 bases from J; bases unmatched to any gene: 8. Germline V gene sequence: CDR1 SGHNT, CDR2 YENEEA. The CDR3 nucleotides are TGTGCCAGCAGCTTAGTTGGGACTAGCGGGAGCTTGGGAGAGACCCAGTACTTC. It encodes CASSLVGTSGSLGETQYF.

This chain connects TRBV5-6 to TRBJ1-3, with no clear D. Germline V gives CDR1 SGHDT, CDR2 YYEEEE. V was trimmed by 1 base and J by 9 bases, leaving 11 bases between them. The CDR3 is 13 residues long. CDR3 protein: CASSLLGEGTIYF. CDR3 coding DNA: TGTGCCAGCAGCTTGCTGGGAGAAGGCACCATATATTTT.

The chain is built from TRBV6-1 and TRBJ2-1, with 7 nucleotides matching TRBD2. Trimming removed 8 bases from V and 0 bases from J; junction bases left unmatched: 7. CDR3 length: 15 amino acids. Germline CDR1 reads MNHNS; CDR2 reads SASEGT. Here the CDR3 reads CASGRASLSYNEQFF. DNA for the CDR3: TGTGCCAGCGGGAGGGCCTCTCTCTCCTACAATGAGCAGTTCTTC.

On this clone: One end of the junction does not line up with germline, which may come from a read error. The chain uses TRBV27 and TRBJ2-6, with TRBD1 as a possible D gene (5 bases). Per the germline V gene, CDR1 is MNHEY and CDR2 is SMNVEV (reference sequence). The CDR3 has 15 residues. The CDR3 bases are TGTGCCAGCAGTTCCCTAATCTCTGGGGCCAACGGCCTGACTTTC. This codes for CASSSLISGANGLTF.

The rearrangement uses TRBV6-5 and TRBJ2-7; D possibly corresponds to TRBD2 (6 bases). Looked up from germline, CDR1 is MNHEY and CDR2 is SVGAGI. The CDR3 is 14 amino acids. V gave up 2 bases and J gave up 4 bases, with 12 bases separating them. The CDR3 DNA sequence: TGTGCCAGCAGTTACCCCCCGGGAGTATACGAGCAGTACTTC. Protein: CASSYPPGVYEQYF.

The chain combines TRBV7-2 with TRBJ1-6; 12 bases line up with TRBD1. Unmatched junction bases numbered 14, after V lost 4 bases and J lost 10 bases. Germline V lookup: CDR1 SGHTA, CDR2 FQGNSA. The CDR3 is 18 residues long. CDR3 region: CASSSLLLFGTGGSPLHF. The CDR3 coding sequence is TGTGCCAGCAGCTCCCTTTTGCTTTTCGGGACAGGGGGCTCACCCCTCCACTTT.

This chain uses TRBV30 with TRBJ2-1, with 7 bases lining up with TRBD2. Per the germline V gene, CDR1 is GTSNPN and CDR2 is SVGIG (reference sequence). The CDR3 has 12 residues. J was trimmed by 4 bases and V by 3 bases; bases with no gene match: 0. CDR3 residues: CAWRREYNEQFF. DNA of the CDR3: TGTGCCTGGAGGCGGGAGTACAATGAGCAGTTCTTC.

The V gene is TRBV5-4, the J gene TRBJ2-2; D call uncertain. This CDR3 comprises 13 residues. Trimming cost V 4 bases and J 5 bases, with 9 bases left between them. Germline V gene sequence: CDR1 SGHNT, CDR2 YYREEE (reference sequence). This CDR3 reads CASSLIETGELFF. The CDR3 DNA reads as TGTGCCAGCAGCCTAATAGAGACCGGGGAGCTGTTTTTT.

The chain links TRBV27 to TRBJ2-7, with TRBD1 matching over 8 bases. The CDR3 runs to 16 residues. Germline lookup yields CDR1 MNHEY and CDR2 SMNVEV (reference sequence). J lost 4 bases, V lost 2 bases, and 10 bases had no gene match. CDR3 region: CASSLNGQGGVYEQYF. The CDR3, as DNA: TGTGCCAGCAGTTTAAACGGACAGGGAGGTGTATACGAGCAGTACTTC.

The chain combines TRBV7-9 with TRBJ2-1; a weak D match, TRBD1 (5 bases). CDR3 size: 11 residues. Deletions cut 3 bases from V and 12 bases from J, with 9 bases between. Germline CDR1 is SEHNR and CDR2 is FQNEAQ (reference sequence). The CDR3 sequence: CASSLGPTQFF. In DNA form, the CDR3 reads TGTGCCAGCAGCTTGGGGCCAACGCAGTTCTTC.

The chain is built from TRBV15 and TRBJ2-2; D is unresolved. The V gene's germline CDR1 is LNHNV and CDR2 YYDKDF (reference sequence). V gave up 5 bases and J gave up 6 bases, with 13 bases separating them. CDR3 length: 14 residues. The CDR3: CATSGFRGPGELFF. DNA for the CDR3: TGTGCCACCAGCGGGTTCCGAGGCCCCGGGGAGCTGTTTTTT.

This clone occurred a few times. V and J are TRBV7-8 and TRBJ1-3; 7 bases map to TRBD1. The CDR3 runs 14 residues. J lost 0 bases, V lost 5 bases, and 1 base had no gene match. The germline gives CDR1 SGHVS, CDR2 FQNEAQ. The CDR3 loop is CASSHRGSGNTIYF. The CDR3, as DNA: TGTGCCAGCAGCCACAGGGGCTCTGGAAACACCATATATTTT.

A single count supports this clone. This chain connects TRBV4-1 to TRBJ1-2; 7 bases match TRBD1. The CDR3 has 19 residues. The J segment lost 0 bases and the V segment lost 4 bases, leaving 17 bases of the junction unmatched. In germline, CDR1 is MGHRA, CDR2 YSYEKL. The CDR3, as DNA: TGCGCCAGCAGCCCTATCGCGGGACAGCCAGAAGTAACTAACTATGGCTACACCTTC. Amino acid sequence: CASSPIAGQPEVTNYGYTF.